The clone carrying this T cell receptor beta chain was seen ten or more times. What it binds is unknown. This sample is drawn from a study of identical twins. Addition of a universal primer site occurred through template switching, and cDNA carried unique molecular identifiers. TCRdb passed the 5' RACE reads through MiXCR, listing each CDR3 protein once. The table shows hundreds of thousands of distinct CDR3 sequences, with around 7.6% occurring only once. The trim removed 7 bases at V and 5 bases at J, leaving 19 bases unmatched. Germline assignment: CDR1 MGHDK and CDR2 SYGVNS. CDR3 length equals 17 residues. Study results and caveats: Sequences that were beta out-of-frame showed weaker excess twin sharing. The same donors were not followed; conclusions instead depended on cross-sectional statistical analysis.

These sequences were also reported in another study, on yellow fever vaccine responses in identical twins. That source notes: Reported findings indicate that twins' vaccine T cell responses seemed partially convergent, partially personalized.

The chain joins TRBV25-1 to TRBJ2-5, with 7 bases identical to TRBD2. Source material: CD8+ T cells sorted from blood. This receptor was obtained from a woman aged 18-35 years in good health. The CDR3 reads CASTGVGYGGSVETQYF. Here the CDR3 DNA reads TGTGCCAGCACGGGGGTGGGGTACGGCGGGAGCGTGGAGACCCAGTACTTC. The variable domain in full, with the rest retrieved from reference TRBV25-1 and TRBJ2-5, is EADIYQTPRYLVIGTGKKITLECSQTMGHDKMYWYQQDPGMELHLIHYSYGVNSTEKGDLSSESTVSRIRTEHFPLTLESARPSHTSQYLCASTGVGYGGSVETQYFGPGTRLLVL.